This T cell receptor beta chain came from a study of monozygotic twins with inflammatory bowel disease. Germline V gene lookup returns CDR1 SQVTM and CDR2 ANQGSEA. The CDR3 is made up of 13 amino acids. Using the 5' RACE reads, TCRdb records one entry per CDR3 protein without DNA. Its clone listing holds 150,000 or so distinct CDR3 sequences. This clonotype was sampled from a human donor with ulcerative colitis or Crohn's disease, or a healthy co-twin of an affected twin (not recorded which). This chain links TRBV29-1 with TRBJ1-1. The source material was blood. CDR3 residues: CSGGQGSNTEAFF.